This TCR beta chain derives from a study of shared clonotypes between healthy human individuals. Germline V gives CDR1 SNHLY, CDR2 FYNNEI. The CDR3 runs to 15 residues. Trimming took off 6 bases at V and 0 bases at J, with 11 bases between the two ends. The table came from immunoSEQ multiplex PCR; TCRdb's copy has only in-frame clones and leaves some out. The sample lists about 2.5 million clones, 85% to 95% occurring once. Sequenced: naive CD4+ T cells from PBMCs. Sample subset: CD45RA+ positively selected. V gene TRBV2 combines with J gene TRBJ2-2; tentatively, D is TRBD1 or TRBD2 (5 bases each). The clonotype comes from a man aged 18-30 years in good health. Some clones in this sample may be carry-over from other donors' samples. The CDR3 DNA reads TGTGCCAGCAGGGGGGTTAGCGCGAACACCGGGGAGCTGTTTTTT. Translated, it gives CASRGVSANTGELFF. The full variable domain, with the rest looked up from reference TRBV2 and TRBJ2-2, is EPEVTQTPSHQVTQMGQEVILRCVPISNHLYFYWYRQILGQKVEFLVSFYNNEISEKSEIFDDQFSVERPDGSNFTLKIRSTKLEDSAMYFCASRGVSANTGELFFGEGSRLTVL.